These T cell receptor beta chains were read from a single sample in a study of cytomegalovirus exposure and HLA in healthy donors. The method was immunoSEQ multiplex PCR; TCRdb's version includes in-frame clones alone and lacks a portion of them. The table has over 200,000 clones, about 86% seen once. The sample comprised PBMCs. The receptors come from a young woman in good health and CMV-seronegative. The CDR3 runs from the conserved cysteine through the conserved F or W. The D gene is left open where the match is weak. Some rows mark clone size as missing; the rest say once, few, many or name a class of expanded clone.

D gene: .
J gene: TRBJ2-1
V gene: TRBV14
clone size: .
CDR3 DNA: TGTGCCAGCAGCCCTAGTGCGAACAATGAGCAGTTCTTC
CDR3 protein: CASSPSANNEQFF

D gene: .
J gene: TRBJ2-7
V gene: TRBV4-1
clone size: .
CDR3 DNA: TGCGCCAGCAGCCAAGAGAACAGGGGGGGGCTCTACGAGCAGTACTTC
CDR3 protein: CASSQENRGGLYEQYF

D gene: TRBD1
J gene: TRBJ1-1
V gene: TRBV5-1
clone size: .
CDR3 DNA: TGCGCCAGCAGCTTGGGACAGGGAAGCACTGAAGCTTTCTTT
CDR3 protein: CASSLGQGSTEAFF

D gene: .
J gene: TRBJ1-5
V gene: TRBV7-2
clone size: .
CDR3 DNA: TGTGCCAGCAGTTTAGGGGTTTCAGGACAACAGCATTTT
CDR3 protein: CASSLGVSGQQHF

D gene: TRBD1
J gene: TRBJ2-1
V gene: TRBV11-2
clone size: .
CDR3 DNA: TGTGCCAGCACCATAAACCGAGGGGGCAACAATGAGCAGTTCTTC
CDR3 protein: CASTINRGGNNEQFF

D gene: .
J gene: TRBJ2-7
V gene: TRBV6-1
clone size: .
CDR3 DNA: TGTGCCAGCAGCGGGGACACCGGAGTGGGCGAGCAGTACTTC
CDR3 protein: CASSGDTGVGEQYF

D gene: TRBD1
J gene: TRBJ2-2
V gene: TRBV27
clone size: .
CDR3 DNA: TGTGCCAGCAGTTTATCCGGCTACCGGGACAGGGGTCCCGGGGAGCTGTTTTTT
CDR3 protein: CASSLSGYRDRGPGELFF

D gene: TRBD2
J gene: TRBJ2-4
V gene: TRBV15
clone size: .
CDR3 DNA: TGTGCCACCAGCAGAGTCGGGGGACTAGCGGGACCTGCGGGCAAAAACATTCAGTACTTC
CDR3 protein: CATSRVGGLAGPAGKNIQYF

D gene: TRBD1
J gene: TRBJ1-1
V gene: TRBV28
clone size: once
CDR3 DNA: TGTGCCAGCAGGGTACAGGGGGCCGACACTGAAGCTTTCTTT
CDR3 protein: CASRVQGADTEAFF

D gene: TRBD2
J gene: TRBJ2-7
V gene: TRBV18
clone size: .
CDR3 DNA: TGTGCCAGCTCACCGTTGGCTAGCGGGGCCGCTAACGAGCAGTACTTC
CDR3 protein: CASSPLASGAANEQYF

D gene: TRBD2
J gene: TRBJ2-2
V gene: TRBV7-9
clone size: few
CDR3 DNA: TGTGCCAGCAGCTTAGGGACTAGCGGGAACACCGGGGAGCTGTTTTTT
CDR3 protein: CASSLGTSGNTGELFF

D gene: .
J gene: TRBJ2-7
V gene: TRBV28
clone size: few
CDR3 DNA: TGTGCCAGCAGTCTCATTCGGGATGCCTACGAGCAGTACTTC
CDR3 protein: CASSLIRDAYEQYF

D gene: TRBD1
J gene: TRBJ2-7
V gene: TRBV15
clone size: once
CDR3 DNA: TGTGCCACCAGCAGAGCCGGGACAGGGGGCCCCTACGAGCAGTACTTC
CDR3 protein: CATSRAGTGGPYEQYF

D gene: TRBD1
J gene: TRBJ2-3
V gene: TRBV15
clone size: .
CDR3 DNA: TGTGCCACCAGCCCAGGGGTCGGGACAGGTGGCCCAGATACGCAGTATTTT
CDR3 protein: CATSPGVGTGGPDTQYF

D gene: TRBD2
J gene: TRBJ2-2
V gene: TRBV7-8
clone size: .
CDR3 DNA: TGTGCCAGCAGCTTATTGGGGTTAGCGGGAGTCGGGACCGGGGAGCTGTTTTTT
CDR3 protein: CASSLLGLAGVGTGELFF

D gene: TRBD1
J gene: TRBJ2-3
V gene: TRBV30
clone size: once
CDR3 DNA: TGTGCCTGTAGGACAGGGGCGGGGGTTTTGTCGGCGCAGTATTTT
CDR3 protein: CACRTGAGVLSAQYF

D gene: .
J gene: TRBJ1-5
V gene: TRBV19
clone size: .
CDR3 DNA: TGTGCCAGTAGTATCACTCATAATCAGCCCCAGCATTTT
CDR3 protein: CASSITHNQPQHF

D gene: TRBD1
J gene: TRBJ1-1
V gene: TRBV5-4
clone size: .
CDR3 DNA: TGTGCCAGCAGCATAGGGACAGGGGGGACTGAAGCTTTCTTT
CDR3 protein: CASSIGTGGTEAFF

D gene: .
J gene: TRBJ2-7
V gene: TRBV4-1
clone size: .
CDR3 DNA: TGCGCCAGCAGCCAAAGGGAAGACTTAGCGGACGCATCCTACGAGCAGTACTTC
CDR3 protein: CASSQREDLADASYEQYF

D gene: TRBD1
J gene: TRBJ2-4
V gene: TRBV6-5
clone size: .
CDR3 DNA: TGTGCCAGCAGTTTGGCAGGGGGTAAAAACATTCAGTACTTC
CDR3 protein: CASSLAGGKNIQYF

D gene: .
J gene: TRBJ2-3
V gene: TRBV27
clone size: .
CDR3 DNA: TGTGCCAGCAGTTCCGGGAATTCAGATACGCAGTATTTT
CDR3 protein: CASSSGNSDTQYF

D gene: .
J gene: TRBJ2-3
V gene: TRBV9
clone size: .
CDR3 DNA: TGTGCCAGCAGCGTTGAAGCCCACTTCACAGATACGCAGTATTTT
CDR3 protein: CASSVEAHFTDTQYF

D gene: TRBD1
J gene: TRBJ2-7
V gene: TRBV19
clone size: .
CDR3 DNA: TGTGCCAGTACTCAAGCGGGGACAGGGGAGTACGAGCAGTACTTC
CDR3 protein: CASTQAGTGEYEQYF

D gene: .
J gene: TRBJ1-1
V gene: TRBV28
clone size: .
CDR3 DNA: TGTGCCAGCAGTTCAGGGATCACTGAAGCTTTCTTT
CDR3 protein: CASSSGITEAFF

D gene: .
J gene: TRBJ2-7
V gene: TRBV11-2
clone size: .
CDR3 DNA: TGTGCCAGCAGTCGACAGGTCGTCTACGAGCAGTACTTC
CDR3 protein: CASSRQVVYEQYF

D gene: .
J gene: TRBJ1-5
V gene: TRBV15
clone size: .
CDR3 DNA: TGTGCCACCAGCAGAGAGAGCGGATTGAATCAGCCCCAGCATTTT
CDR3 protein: CATSRESGLNQPQHF

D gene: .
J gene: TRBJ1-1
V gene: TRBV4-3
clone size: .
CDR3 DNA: TGCGCCAGCAGCCAAGACTTTGGGCCCGAATACCTGAACACTGAAGCTTTCTTT
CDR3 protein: CASSQDFGPEYLNTEAFF

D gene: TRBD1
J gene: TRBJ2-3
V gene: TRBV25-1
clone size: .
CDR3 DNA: TGTGCCAGCAGTAAGGGGACAGGGTCCCCGTATTTT
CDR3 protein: CASSKGTGSPYF

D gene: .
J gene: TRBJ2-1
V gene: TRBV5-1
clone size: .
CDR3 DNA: TGCGCCAGCTATCTCCCCGGGGGGTCGGGACACGGTGAGCAGTTCTTC
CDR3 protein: CASYLPGGSGHGEQFF

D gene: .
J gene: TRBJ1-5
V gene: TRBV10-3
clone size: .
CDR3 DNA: TGTGCCATCAGTGATCCAGGGGCCCCGAATCAGCCCCAGCATTTT
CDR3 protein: CAISDPGAPNQPQHF

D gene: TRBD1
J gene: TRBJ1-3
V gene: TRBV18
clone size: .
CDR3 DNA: TGTGCCAGCTCACCGGGACAGACGTCTGGAAACACCATATATTTT
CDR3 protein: CASSPGQTSGNTIYF

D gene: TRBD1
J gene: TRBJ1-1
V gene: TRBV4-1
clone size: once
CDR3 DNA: TGCGCCAGCAGCCCAAGACAGGGGCACACTGAAGCTTTCTTT
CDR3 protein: CASSPRQGHTEAFF

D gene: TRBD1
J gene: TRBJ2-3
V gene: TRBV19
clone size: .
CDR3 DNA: TGTGCCAGTCAGACTCCGGGACAGGGGTCGCCAGATACGCAGTATTTT
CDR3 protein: CASQTPGQGSPDTQYF

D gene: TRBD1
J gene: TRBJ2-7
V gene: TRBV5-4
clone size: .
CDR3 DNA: TGTGCCAGCAGCTACACAGGGGGCTACGAGCAGTACTTC
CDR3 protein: CASSYTGGYEQYF

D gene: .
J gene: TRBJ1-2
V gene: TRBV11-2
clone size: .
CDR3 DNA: TGTGCCAGCAGCTTATCGAGGCCCGGGGGCTATGGCTACACCTTC
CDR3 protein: CASSLSRPGGYGYTF

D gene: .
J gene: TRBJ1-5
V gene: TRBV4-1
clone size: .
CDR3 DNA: TGCGCCAGCAGCCTTAGTCTGTACGATCAGCCCCAGCATTTT
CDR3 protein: CASSLSLYDQPQHF

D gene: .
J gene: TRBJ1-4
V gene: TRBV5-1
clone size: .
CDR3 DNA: TGCGCCAGCCATGTGGACAGCAATGAAAAACTGTTTTTT
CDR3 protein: CASHVDSNEKLFF

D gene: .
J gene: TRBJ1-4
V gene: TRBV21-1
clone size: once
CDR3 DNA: TGTGCCAGCAGCAAAGAATTGTGGCGGACAGGGAGTGAAAAACTGTTTTTT
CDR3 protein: CASSKELWRTGSEKLFF

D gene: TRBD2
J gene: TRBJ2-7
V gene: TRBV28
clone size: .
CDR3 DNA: TGTGCCAGCAGTTTATGGGGTGCAGGGAGGGCCGGGGAGCAGTACTTC
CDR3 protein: CASSLWGAGRAGEQYF

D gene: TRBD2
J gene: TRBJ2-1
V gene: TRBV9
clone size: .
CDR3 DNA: TGTGCCAGCAGCGCCGGGACTAGCGAAAATGAGCAGTTCTTC
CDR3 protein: CASSAGTSENEQFF

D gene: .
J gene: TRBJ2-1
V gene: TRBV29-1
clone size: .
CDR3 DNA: TGCAGCGTTGAGGGGCCGGACAGAGTTACCTACAATGAGCAGTTCTTC
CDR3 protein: CSVEGPDRVTYNEQFF

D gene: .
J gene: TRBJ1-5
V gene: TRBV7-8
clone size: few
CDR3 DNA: TGTGCCAGCAGCTTGCGTGGACAGAGGGGCCAGCCCCAGCATTTT
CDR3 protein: CASSLRGQRGQPQHF

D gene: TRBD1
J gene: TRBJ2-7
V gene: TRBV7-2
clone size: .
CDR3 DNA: TGTGCCAGCAGTGGGCCGGGACAGGGCTACGAGCAGTACTTC
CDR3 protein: CASSGPGQGYEQYF

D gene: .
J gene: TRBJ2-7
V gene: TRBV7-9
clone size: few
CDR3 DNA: TGTGCCAGCAGCCAAGAGGGTGGGGGGAGCTACGAGCAGTACTTC
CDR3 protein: CASSQEGGGSYEQYF

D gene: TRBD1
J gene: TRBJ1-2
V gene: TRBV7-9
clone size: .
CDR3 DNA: TGTGCCAGCAGCCGAGCCGACAGGGCTGGCTACACCTTC
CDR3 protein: CASSRADRAGYTF

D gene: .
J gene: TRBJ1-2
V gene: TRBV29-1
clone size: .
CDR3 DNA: TGCAGCGTTGAATTTTTGACAACTCAAAATGATGGCTACACCTTC
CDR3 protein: CSVEFLTTQNDGYTF

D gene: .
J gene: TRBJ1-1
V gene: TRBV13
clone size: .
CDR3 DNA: TGTGCCAGCAGCCAGACTGAGATGAACACTGAAGCTTTCTTT
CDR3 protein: CASSQTEMNTEAFF

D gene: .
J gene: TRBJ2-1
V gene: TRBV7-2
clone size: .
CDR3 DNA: TGTGCCAGCAGCTTAGAGGGGACATGGGGTACGCTAAATGAGCAGTTCTTC
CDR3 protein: CASSLEGTWGTLNEQFF

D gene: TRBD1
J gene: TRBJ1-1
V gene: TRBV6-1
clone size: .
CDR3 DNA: TGTGCCAGCAGTGAAATTAGGACAGGGACTGAAGCTTTCTTT
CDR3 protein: CASSEIRTGTEAFF

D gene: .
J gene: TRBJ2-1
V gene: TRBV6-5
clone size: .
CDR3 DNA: TGTGCCAGCACCGCTAGCCTGGAGAGAAACAATGAGCAGTTCTTC
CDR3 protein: CASTASLERNNEQFF

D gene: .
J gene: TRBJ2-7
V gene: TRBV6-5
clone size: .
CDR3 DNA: TGTGCCAGCAGTTACGCGGTTTCCTACGAGCAGTACTTC
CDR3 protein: CASSYAVSYEQYF

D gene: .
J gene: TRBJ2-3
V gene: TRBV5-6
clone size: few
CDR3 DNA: TGTGCCAGCAGCTTGGGAGGGAGAACAGATACGCAGTATTTT
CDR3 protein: CASSLGGRTDTQYF

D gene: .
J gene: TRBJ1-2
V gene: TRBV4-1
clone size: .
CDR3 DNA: TGCGCCAGCAGCCCCCTCCCCCCTCCAGTGAACTATGGCTACACCTTC
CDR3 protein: CASSPLPPPVNYGYTF

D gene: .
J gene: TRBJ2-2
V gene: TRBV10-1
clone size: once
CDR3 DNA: TGCGCCAGCAGCCCTAGTGGGGCCATTACCGGGGAGCTGTTTTTT
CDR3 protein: CASSPSGAITGELFF

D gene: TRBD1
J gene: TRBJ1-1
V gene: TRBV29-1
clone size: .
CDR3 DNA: TGCAGCTCCCTCGGACAGGTGAACACTGAAGCTTTCTTT
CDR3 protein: CSSLGQVNTEAFF

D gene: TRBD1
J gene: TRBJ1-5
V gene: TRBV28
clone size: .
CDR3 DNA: TGTGCCAGCAGAACAGGGGCTAATAACAATCAGCCCCAGCATTTT
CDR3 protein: CASRTGANNNQPQHF

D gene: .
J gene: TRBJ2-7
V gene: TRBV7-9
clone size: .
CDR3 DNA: TGTGCCAGCAGCCCGCCGGGAGAGAACGTGGAGCAGTACTTC
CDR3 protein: CASSPPGENVEQYF